These T cell receptor beta chains were read from a single sample in a study of cytomegalovirus exposure and HLA in healthy donors. Generated by immunoSEQ multiplex PCR, the TCRdb table keeps only in-frame clones and is missing some. The sample shows about 130,000 clones, about 88% of them seen only once. Sequencing was carried out using PBMCs. The receptors here all came from a man in his thirties or forties in good health and CMV-seronegative. The CDR3 runs from the conserved cysteine through the conserved F or W.

J gene: TRBJ1-6; V gene: TRBV27; CDR3 protein: CASSWAGKNSPLHF
J gene: TRBJ2-1; V gene: TRBV6-6; CDR3 protein: CASSSPSGSFYEQFF
J gene: TRBJ1-5; V gene: TRBV6-4; CDR3 protein: CASSAGSHQPQHF
J gene: TRBJ1-2; V gene: TRBV5-1; CDR3 protein: CASSLGPPFDTYGYTF
J gene: TRBJ2-7; V gene: TRBV9; CDR3 protein: CASSVSRQAFPGEQYF
J gene: TRBJ1-1; V gene: TRBV2; CDR3 protein: CASSVQRPSDTEAFF
J gene: TRBJ2-7; V gene: TRBV10-2; CDR3 protein: CASSIRQDRPYEQYF
J gene: TRBJ2-3; V gene: TRBV7-9; CDR3 protein: CASSFVGPDTQYF
J gene: TRBJ2-5; V gene: TRBV11-2; CDR3 protein: CASSLQGGREETQYF
J gene: TRBJ2-1; V gene: TRBV30; CDR3 protein: CAWSAGSSYNEQFF
J gene: TRBJ1-2; V gene: TRBV19; CDR3 protein: CASSGPVYGYTF
J gene: TRBJ2-1; V gene: TRBV2; CDR3 protein: CASSVGKRNEQFF
J gene: TRBJ2-1; V gene: TRBV19; CDR3 protein: CASGLAGAAEQFF
J gene: TRBJ2-1; V gene: TRBV9; CDR3 protein: CASSPYGSYNEQFF
J gene: TRBJ2-7; V gene: TRBV7-3; CDR3 protein: CASSLNRERGVYEQYF
J gene: TRBJ2-1; V gene: TRBV5-4; CDR3 protein: CASSWGLAVSNEQFF
J gene: TRBJ2-7; V gene: TRBV27; CDR3 protein: CASSLLLRDRGLEQYF
J gene: TRBJ1-6; V gene: TRBV19; CDR3 protein: CASSIMGQSNSPLHF
J gene: TRBJ2-1; V gene: TRBV6-4; CDR3 protein: CASSDHPSDEQFF
J gene: TRBJ2-2; V gene: TRBV30; CDR3 protein: CAWSVLRWTDTGELFF
J gene: TRBJ1-1; V gene: TRBV11-2; CDR3 protein: CASSLVAGGNTEAFF
J gene: TRBJ2-7; V gene: TRBV6-6; CDR3 protein: CASSYLGGETYEQYF
J gene: TRBJ2-2; V gene: TRBV7-2; CDR3 protein: CASSPSGGGTGELFF